These T cell receptor beta chains were read from a single sample in a study of T cells after yellow fever vaccination. TCRdb fed the 5' RACE reads into MiXCR, producing one record per CDR3 protein. The sample consists of approximately 300,000 distinct CDR3 sequences, roughly 10% of them appearing once. The input for sequencing was CD4+ T cells sorted from PBMCs, taken 45 days after the yellow fever booster vaccination. These receptors were collected from a young man who received the YFV17D yellow fever vaccine. CDR3s include the opening cysteine and the closing phenylalanine or tryptophan. D genes are given only for firm matches. The size field is filled for only some rows; it gives once, few, many or a size class.

>TRBD2|13|TRBJ2-5|TRBV20-1|.
TGCAGTGCTAGCTGGGAGGGCGGGGGGACCCAGTACTTC
CSASWEGGGTQYF
>.|12|TRBJ1-5|TRBV28|.
TGTGCCAGCAGGACATTGACCCAGCCCCAGCATTTT
CASRTLTQPQHF
>TRBD1|15|TRBJ2-2|TRBV18|few
TGTGCCAGCCCTTATCTCGGGACAGACACCGGGGAGCTGTTTTTT
CASPYLGTDTGELFF
>.|16|TRBJ1-1|TRBV18|.
TGTGCCAGCTCAACAGTTCTCGACCGCGGGGGCACTGAAGCTTTCTTT
CASSTVLDRGGTEAFF
>TRBD2|16|TRBJ2-3|TRBV7-8|few
TGTGCCAGCAGCTTAGCTAGCGGGGGGCCGGTAGATACGCAGTATTTT
CASSLASGGPVDTQYF
>.|12|TRBJ1-3|TRBV7-2|few
TGTGCCAGCAGCTTAGCGCTAAACACCATATATTTT
CASSLALNTIYF
>TRBD1|15|TRBJ1-4|TRBV5-1|medium-sized
TGCGCCAGCAGCTTGGGACAGGGGAGCAATGAAAAACTGTTTTTT
CASSLGQGSNEKLFF
>TRBD1|15|TRBJ2-2|TRBV30|.
TGTGCCTGGAGAGCCGGGCAGGGGGATACCGGGGAGCTGTTTTTT
CAWRAGQGDTGELFF
>TRBD1|13|TRBJ1-4|TRBV7-9|.
TGTGCCAGCAGCTTTACAACACAGGGGGAACTGTTTTTT
CASSFTTQGELFF
>.|13|TRBJ1-1|TRBV5-1|few
TGCGCCAGCACAGACACCGAGGGCACTGAAGCTTTCTTT
CASTDTEGTEAFF
>.|15|TRBJ2-1|TRBV6-5|few
TGTGCCAGCAGTTACTACGGGGGATACTACAATGAGCAGTTCTTC
CASSYYGGYYNEQFF
>.|16|TRBJ1-5|TRBV7-6|few
TGTGCCAGCAGCTTAGGTGCAGGGATAAACAATCAGCCCCAGCATTTT
CASSLGAGINNQPQHF
>.|13|TRBJ2-5|TRBV20-1|few
TGCAGTGCTAGGACTAGAGGGGGGGAGACCCAGTACTTC
CSARTRGGETQYF
>.|17|TRBJ1-1|TRBV9|.
TGTGCCAGCAGCTTACTACCGCTGGCGCCCTTGAACACTGAAGCTTTCTTT
CASSLLPLAPLNTEAFF
>.|14|TRBJ1-6|TRBV7-2|many
TGTGCCAGCAGGCCCGACAGAAGCAATTCACCCCTCCACTTT
CASRPDRSNSPLHF
>TRBD1|14|TRBJ2-7|TRBV9|few
TGTGCCAGCAGCGTAGTTGACAGGGCAGGCGAGCAGTACTTC
CASSVVDRAGEQYF